This is a list of T cell receptor beta chains from one sample in a study of regulatory T cells in long-lasting Graves disease. TCRdb re-analysed the multiplex PCR reads in MiXCR, keeping a single row per CDR3 protein. This table holds 350,000 to 400,000 distinct CDR3 sequences, roughly 15% found once. The sample also formed part of further work on T cells in Graves' hyperthyroidism and ophthalmopathy.

Sample: peripheral blood mononuclear cells (PBMCs), taken at new diagnosis, from a patient treated with antithyroid drugs. The source of these receptors is a woman between 18 and 30 years old with Graves disease. Each CDR3 is given without its conserved first and last residue.

CDR3 protein | J gene | V gene
ASSFKGRGGTEAF | TRBJ1-1 | TRBV11-1
ASSVGDTLNTEAF | TRBJ1-1 | TRBV9
ASSLGQGRTEAF | TRBJ1-1 | TRBV5-1
SARVGRGRPYNEQF | TRBJ2-1 | TRBV20-1
ASGTSGGNEQF | TRBJ2-1 | TRBV6-2/TRBV6-3
SVDLAGANVLT | TRBJ2-6 | TRBV29-1
ASSLAGRKSTDTQY | TRBJ2-3 | TRBV2
AWSVSGRAGWEQF | TRBJ2-1 | TRBV30
ASSQGQGTYGYT | TRBJ1-2 | TRBV3-1
ASSLAGRADTQY | TRBJ2-3 | TRBV7-9
ASSGTQAAEAF | TRBJ1-1 | TRBV6-2/TRBV6-3
ASSLERKIGELF | TRBJ2-2 | TRBV11-1
ASGGTRNTEAF | TRBJ1-1 | TRBV6-1
ASSFQGILSPEAF | TRBJ1-1 | TRBV11-1
ASSYEQAQETQY | TRBJ2-5 | TRBV6-2/TRBV6-3
ASSLEWGLAGELF | TRBJ2-2 | TRBV5-1
ASSYPGQRRFVNTEAF | TRBJ1-1 | TRBV6-5
AIQVDRNEKLF | TRBJ1-4 | TRBV10-3
ASSLVGAGYMNTEAF | TRBJ1-1 | TRBV11-2
ASSLYRTDNYGYT | TRBJ1-2 | TRBV11-2